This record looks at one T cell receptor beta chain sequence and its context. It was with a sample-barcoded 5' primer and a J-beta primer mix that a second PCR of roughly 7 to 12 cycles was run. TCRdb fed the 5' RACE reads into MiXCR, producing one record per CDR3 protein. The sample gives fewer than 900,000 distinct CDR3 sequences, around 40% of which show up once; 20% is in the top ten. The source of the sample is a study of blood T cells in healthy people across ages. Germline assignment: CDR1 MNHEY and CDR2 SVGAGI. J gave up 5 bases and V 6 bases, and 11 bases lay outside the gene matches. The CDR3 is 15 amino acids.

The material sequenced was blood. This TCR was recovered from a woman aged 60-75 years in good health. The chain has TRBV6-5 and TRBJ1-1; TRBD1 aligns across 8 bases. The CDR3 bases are TGTGCCAGCAGGCGACAGGGGTTCGGGTTGACTGAAGCTTTCTTT. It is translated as CASRRQGFGLTEAFF.